This section outlines one T cell receptor (beta chain) sequence together with its context. The target antigen is unknown. This specimen comes from a study of blood T cells in healthy people across ages. Study conclusions and caveats: More naive CD4+ cells and higher diversity were found in long-lived than in aged donors. It was held that diversity estimates obtained from one million T cells represented underestimates.

CDR1 is MNHNY, CDR2 SVGAGI, per germline (reference sequence). The V segment lost 6 bases and the J segment 4 bases; nucleotides outside the gene matches: 13. The CDR3 length is 16 residues. Together with a sample-barcoded 5' primer, a J-beta primer mix was included in a second PCR lasting about 7 to 11 cycles. MiXCR, run by TCRdb on the 5' RACE reads, gives a single entry per CDR3 protein. The sample shows 1.5 million to 2 million distinct CDR3 sequences, about 50% of them seen only once. This sequence originates from a woman aged 40 to 49 in good health. J is TRBJ2-3 and V is TRBV6-6, with TRBD2 identical over 7 bases. Material: blood. The CDR3 loop is CASSPGGWGGADTQYF. Here the CDR3 DNA reads TGTGCCAGCAGCCCCGGGGGTTGGGGGGGGGCAGATACGCAGTATTTT.